This T cell receptor beta chain originates from a study of breast tumors, draining lymph nodes, adjacent tissues (dated by TCRdb to between 2015 and 2016). The study in broad terms: Breast cancer patients provided tumor, adjacent nontumor tissue and axillary lymph nodes, and the study compared the TCR beta repertoires across these three sources. In human breast cancer, the study set out to evaluate how tumor, surrounding tissue and draining lymph node repertoires relate to one another and whether T cells may move between these sites.

Points the paper makes about the study in general: Tumor T-cell repertoires showed less diversity than lymph node repertoires and more diversity than nontumor tissue repertoires, and tumor T-cell repertoires showed preferential V and J gene usage. Tumor and nontumor tissue repertoires were found to be significantly more similar in luminal-like than in basal-like breast cancer. The conclusion that tumor T cells originate in lymph nodes was framed as consistent with a hypothesis rather than directly demonstrated. The data were considered consistent with most tumor T cells being derived from the lymph node and subsequently expanding within tumor tissue.

V is pared back by 5 bases and J by 2 bases, with 8 bases lying between the germline termini. The germline V gene sets CDR1 to MNHNS and CDR2 to SASEGT. The CDR3 spans 13 residues, counting both ends. Only CDR3 DNA is held: 39 bases, read in frame from base 1. Details on this clonotype: Its antigen is unknown. Just one base apart from a much larger clone, this may be a read error. The conserved closing phenylalanine or tryptophan is absent in this CDR3, likely reflecting a read error.

Lymph node samples came from the axillary draining lymph nodes of breast cancer patients. The run used an Illumina HiSeq 2000. Multiplex PCR amplification was used to build the TCR beta chain libraries. High-throughput sequencing was used to analyze the amplified TCR beta chain products. The public reads were reanalyzed by TCRdb: fastp trimming at Q25, MiXCR alignment, in-frame beta chains only. CDR3 protein sequences are deduplicated, and each keeps its most common genes and DNA. Across this sample there are roughly 120,000 distinct CDR3 sequences, with just under 20% seen only once. The ten top clones hold under 4.5% of the sample.

The chain was built from TRBV6-1 and TRBJ2-3; matching of 6 bases hints at TRBD1 as the D gene. The sequence derives from a female donor with breast cancer. Some clones in this sample may be carry-over from other donors' samples. Sequenced sample: axillary lymph node tissue. The CDR3 amino acid sequence is: CASSRTVTDTQYS. At the DNA level, the sequence is TGTGCCAGCAGTCGGACAGTCACAGATACGCAGTATTCT.